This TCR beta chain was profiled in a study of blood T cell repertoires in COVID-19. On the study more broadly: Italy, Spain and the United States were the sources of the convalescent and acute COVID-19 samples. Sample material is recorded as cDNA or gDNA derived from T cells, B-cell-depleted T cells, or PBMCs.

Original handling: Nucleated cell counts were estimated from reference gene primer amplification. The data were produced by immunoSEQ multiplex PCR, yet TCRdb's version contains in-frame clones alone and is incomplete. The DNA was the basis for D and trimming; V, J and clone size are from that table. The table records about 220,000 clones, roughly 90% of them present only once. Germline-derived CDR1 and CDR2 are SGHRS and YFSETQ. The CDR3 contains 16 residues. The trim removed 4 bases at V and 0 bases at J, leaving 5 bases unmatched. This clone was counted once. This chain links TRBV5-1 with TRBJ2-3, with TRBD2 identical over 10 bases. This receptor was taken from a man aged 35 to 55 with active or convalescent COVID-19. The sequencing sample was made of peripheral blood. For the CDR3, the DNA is TGCGCCAGCAGCCTTAGCGGGGGGCATAGCACAGATACGCAGTATTTT. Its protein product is CASSLSGGHSTDTQYF.